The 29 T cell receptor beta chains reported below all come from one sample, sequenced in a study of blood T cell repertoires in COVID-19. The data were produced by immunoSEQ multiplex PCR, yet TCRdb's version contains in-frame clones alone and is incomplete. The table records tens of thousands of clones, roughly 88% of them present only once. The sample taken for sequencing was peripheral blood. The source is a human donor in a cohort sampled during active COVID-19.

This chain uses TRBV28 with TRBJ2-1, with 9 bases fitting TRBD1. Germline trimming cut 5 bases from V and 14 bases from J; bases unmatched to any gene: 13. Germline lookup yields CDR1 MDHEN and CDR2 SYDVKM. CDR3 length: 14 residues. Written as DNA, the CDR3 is TGTGCCAGCAGTCTGCACAGGGGGCGATCTTGGGAGTTCTTC. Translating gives CASSLHRGRSWEFF.

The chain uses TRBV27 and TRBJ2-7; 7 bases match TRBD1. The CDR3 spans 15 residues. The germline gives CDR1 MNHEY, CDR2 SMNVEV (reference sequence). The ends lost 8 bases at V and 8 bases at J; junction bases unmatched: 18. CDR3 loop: CASGPQTGLSPKQYF. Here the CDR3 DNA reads TGTGCCAGCGGGCCTCAGACAGGGCTATCCCCAAAGCAGTACTTC.

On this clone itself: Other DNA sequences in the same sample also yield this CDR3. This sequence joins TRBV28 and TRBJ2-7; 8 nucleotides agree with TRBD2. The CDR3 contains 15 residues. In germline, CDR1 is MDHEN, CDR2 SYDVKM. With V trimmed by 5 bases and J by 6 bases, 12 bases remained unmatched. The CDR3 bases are TGTGCCAGCAGTCTCACCGGGACTAGAGGAAGCGAGCAGTACTTC. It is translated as CASSLTGTRGSEQYF. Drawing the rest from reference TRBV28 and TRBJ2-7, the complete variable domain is DVKVTQSSRYLVKRTGEKVFLECVQDMDHENMFWYRQDPGLGLRLIYFSYDVKMKEKGDIPEGYSVSREKKERFSLILESASTNQTSMYLCASSLTGTRGSEQYFGPGTRLTVT.

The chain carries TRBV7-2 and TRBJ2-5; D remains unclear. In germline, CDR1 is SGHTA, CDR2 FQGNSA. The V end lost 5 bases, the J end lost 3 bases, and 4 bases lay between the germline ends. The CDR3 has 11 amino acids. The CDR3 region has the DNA TGTGCCAGCAGCCAAAAAGAGACCCAGTACTTC. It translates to CASSQKETQYF. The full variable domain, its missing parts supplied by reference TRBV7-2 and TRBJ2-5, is GAGVSQSPSNKVTEKGKDVELRCDPISGHTALYWYRQSLGQGLEFLIYFQGNSAPDKSGLPSDRFSAERTGGSVSTLTIQRTQQEDSAVYLCASSQKETQYFGPGTRLLVL.

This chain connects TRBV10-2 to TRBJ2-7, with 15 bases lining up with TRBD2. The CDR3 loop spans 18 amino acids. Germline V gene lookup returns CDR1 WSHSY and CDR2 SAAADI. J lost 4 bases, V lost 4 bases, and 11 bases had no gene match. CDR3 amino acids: CASSVSGLAGGPVYEQYF. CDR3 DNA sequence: TGCGCCAGCAGTGTTAGTGGACTAGCGGGGGGGCCGGTATACGAGCAGTACTTC.

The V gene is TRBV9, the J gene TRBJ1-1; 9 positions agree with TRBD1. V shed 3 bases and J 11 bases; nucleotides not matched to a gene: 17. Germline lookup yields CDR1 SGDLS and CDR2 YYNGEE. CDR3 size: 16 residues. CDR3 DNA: TGTGCCAGCAGCGCTAGAGGGACAGGGAGCGGGGAAGGGGCTTTCTTT. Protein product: CASSARGTGSGEGAFF.

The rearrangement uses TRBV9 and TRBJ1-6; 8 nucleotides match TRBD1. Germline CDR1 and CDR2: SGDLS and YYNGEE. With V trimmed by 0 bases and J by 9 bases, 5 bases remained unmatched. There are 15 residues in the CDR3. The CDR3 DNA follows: TGTGCCAGCAGCGTAGCTGCAGGGGGCAGTTCACCCCTCCACTTT. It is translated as CASSVAAGGSSPLHF.

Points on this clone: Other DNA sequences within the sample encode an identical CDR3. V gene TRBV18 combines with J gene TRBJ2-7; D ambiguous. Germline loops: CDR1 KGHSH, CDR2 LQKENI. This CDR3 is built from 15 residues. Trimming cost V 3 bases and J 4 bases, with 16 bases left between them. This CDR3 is CASSPRGTHSYEQYF. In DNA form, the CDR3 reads TGTGCCAGCTCACCCCGAGGCACACATTCTTACGAGCAGTACTTC.

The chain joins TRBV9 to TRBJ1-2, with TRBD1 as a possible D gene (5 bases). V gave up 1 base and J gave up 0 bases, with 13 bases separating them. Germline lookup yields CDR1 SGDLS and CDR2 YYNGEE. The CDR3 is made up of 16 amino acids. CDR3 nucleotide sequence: TGTGCCAGCAGCGTACGACCGCAGGGCCCTAACTATGGCTACACCTTC. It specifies CASSVRPQGPNYGYTF.

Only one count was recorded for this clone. CDR3 region: CASSQGWQNTDTQYF. CDR3 DNA sequence: TGCGCCAGCAGCCAAGGTTGGCAGAACACAGATACGCAGTATTTT. The chain has TRBV4-1 and TRBJ2-3; D call uncertain. The CDR3 consists of 15 residues. Germline-derived CDR1 and CDR2 are MGHRA and YSYEKL. Deletions cut 1 base from V and 2 bases from J, with 10 bases between.

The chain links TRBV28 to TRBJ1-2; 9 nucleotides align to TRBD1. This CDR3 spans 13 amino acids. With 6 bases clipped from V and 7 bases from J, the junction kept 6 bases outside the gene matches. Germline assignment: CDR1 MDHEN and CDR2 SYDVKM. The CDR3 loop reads CASSSTGGLGYTF. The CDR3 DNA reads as TGTGCCAGCAGCTCCACAGGGGGCCTTGGCTACACCTTC.

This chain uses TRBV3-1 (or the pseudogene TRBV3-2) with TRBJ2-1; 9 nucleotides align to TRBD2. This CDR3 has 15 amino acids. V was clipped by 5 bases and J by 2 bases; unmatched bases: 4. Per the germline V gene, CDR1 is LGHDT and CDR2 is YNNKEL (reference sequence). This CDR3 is CASSNSGGPYNEQFF. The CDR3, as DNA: TGTGCCAGCAGCAATAGCGGGGGTCCCTACAATGAGCAGTTCTTC.

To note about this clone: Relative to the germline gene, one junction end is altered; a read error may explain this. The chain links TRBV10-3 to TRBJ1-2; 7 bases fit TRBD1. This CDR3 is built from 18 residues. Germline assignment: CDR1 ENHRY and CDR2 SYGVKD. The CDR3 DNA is TGTGCCATCAGGCCCCATGACGAACAGGGGATAGCTAACTGTGGCTACACCTTC. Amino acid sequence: CAIRPHDEQGIANCGYTF.

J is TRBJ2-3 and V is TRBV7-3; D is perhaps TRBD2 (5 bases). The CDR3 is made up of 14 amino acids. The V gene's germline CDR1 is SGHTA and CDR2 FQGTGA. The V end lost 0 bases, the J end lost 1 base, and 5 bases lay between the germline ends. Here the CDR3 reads CASSLTSGTDTQYF. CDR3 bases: TGTGCCAGCAGCTTAACTAGCGGCACAGATACGCAGTATTTT.

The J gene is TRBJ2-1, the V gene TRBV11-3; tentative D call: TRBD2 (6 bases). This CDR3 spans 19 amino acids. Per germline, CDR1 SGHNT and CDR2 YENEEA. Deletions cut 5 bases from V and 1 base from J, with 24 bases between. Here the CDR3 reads CASSPDGTQPMGSYNEQFF. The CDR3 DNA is TGTGCCAGCAGCCCTGACGGGACTCAGCCTATGGGTTCCTACAATGAGCAGTTCTTC.

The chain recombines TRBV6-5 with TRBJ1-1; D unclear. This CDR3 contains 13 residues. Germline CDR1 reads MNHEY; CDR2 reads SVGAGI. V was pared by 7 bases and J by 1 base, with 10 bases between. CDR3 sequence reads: CASTLQKNTEAFF. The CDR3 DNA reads TGTGCCAGCACCCTACAGAAGAACACTGAAGCTTTCTTT.

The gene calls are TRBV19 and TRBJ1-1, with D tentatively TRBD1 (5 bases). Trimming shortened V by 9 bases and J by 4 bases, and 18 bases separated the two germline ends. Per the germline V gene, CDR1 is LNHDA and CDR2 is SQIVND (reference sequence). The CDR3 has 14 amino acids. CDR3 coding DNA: TGTGCCAGCCACCTTCGGGGGTTTCGCACTGAAGCTTTCTTT. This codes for CASHLRGFRTEAFF.

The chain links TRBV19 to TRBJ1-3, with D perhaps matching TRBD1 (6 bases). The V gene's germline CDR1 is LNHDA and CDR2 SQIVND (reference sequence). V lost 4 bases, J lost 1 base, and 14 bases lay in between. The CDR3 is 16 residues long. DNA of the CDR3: TGTGCCAGTAGTAGTACAGGGTCAGCGTCTGGAAACACCATATATTTT. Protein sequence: CASSSTGSASGNTIYF.

In DNA form, the CDR3 reads TGCGCCAGCAGCGGCGGGACTAGCGGGAGTATGGATACGCAGTATTTT. Protein sequence: CASSGGTSGSMDTQYF. The J gene is TRBJ2-3, the V gene TRBV5-1, with TRBD2 matching over 14 bases. The germline V gene has CDR1 SGHRS and CDR2 YFSETQ. The J segment lost 6 bases and the V segment lost 4 bases, leaving 7 bases of the junction unmatched. The CDR3 extends over 16 amino acids.

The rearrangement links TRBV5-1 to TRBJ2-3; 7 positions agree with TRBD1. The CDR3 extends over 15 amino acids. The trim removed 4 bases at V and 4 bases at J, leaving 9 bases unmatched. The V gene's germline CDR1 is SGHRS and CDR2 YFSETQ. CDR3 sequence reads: CASSHLGQGADTQYF. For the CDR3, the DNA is TGCGCCAGCAGCCACCTGGGGCAGGGGGCAGATACGCAGTATTTT.

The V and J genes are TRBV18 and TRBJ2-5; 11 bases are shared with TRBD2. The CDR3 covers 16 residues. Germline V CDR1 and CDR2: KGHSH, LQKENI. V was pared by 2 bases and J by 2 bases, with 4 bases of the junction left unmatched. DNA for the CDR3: TGTGCCAGCTCACCATGGCTAGCGGGGGGTCAAGAGACCCAGTACTTC. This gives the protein CASSPWLAGGQETQYF.

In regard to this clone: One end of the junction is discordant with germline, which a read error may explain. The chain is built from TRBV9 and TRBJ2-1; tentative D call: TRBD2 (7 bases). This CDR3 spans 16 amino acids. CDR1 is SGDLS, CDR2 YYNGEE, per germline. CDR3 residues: CASSPLGGASFNEQFF. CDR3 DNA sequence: TGTGCCAGCAGCCCTTTGGGGGGGGCATCCTTCAATGAGCAGTTCTTC.

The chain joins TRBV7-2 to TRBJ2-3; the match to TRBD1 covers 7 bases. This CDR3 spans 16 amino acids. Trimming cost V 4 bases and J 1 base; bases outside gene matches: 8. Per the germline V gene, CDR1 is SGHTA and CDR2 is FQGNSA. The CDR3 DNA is TGTGCCAGCAGCTCGGAAAGGGGGCTACGCACAGATACGCAGTATTTT. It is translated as CASSSERGLRTDTQYF. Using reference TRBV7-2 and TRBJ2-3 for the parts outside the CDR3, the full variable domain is GAGVSQSPSNKVTEKGKDVELRCDPISGHTALYWYRQSLGQGLEFLIYFQGNSAPDKSGLPSDRFSAERTGGSVSTLTIQRTQQEDSAVYLCASSSERGLRTDTQYFGPGTRLTVL.

CDR3 DNA: TGTGCCAGCAGGACCGGGACAGGGGACTACGAGCAGTACTTC. This codes for CASRTGTGDYEQYF. The chain is built from TRBV6-5 and TRBJ2-7, with 10 bases fitting TRBD1. The V segment lost 6 bases and the J segment 3 bases; nucleotides outside the gene matches: 5. Germline CDR1 is MNHEY and CDR2 is SVGAGI. The CDR3 is 14 residues long.

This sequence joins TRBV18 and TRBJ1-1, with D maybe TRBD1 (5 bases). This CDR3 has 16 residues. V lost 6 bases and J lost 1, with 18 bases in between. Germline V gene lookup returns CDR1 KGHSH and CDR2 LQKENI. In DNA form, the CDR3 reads TGTGCCAGCTCCAGGGACTCCGGGACGGCGAACACTGAAGCTTTCTTT. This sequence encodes CASSRDSGTANTEAFF.

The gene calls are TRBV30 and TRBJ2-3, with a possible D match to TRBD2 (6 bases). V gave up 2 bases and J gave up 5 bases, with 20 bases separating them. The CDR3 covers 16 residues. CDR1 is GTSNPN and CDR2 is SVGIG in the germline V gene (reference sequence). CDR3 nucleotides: TGTGCCTGGAGTCCTAAACCCCCGGGAGTAGGAGATACGCAGTATTTT. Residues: CAWSPKPPGVGDTQYF.

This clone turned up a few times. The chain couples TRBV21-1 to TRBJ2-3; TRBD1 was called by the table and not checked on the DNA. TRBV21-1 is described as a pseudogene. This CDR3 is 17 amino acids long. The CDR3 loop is CASSMQGDHQVTDTQYF. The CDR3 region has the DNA TGTGCCAGCAGCATGCAGGGGGACCATCAAGTCACAGATACGCAGTATTTT.

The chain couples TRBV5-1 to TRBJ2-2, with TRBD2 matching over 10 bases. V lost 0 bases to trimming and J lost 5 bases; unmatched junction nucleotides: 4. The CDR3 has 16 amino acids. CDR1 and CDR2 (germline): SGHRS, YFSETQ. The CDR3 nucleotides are TGCGCCAGCAGCTTGGGGATAGCGGGAGGAACCGGGGAGCTGTTTTTT. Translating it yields CASSLGIAGGTGELFF.

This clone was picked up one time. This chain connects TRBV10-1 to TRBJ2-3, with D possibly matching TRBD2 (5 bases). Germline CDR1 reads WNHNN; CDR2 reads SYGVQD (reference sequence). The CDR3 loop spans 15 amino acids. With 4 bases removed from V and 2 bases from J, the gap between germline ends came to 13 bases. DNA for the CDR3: TGCGCCAGCAGTGGGGTCGGGGATTACACAGATACGCAGTATTTT. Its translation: CASSGVGDYTDTQYF.